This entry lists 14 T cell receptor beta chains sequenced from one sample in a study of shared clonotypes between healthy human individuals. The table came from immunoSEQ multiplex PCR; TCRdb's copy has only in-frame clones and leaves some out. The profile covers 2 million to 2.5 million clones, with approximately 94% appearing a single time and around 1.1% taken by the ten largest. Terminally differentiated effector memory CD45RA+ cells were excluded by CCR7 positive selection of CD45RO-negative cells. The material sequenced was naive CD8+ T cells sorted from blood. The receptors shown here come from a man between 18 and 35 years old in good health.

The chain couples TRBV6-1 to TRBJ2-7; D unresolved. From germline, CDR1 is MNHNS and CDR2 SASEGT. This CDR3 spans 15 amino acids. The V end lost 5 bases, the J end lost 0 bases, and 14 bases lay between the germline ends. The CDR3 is CASSPLGMGSYEQYF. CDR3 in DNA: TGTGCCAGCAGTCCTCTGGGAATGGGCTCCTACGAGCAGTACTTC.

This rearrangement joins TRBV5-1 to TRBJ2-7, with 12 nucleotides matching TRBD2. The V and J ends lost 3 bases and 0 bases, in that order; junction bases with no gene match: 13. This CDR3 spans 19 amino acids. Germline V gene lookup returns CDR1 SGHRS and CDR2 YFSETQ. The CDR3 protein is CASSSYPGLAGPSSYEQYF. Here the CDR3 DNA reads TGCGCCAGCAGCTCGTACCCGGGACTAGCGGGTCCCAGCTCCTACGAGCAGTACTTC.

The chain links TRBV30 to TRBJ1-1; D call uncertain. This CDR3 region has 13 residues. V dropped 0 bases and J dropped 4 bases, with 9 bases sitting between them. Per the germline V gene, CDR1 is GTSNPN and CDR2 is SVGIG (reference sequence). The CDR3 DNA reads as TGTGCCTGGAGTGTACAGACGAGCACTGAAGCTTTCTTT. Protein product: CAWSVQTSTEAFF.

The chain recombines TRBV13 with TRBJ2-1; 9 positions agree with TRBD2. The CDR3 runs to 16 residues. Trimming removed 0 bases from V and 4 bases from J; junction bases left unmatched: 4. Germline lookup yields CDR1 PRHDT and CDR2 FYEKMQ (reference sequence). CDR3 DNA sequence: TGTGCCAGCAGCTTAGGGCCTAGCGGGGCATACAATGAGCAGTTCTTC. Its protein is CASSLGPSGAYNEQFF.

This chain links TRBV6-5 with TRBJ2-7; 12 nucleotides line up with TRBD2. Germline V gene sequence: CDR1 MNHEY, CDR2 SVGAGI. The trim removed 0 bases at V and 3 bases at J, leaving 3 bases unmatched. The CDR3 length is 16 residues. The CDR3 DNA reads TGTGCCAGCAGTTACTCGCGGACTAGCGGGAACTACGAGCAGTACTTC. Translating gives CASSYSRTSGNYEQYF.

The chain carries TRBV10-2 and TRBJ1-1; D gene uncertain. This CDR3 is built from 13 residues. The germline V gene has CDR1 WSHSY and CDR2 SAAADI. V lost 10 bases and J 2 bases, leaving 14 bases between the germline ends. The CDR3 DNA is TGCGCCACCACCGAGGGCAGAAACACTGAAGCTTTCTTT. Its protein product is CATTEGRNTEAFF.

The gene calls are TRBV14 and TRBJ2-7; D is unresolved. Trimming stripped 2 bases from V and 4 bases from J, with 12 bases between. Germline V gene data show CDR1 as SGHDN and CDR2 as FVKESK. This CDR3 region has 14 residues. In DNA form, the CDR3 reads TGTGCCAGCAGCCAATTGCACAACGCGTACGAGCAGTACTTC. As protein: CASSQLHNAYEQYF.

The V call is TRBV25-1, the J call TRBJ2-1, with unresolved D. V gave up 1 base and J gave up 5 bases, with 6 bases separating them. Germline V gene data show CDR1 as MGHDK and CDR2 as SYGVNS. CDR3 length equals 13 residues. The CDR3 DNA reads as TGTGCCAGCAGTGAATCCCCGAACAATGAGCAGTTCTTC. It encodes CASSESPNNEQFF. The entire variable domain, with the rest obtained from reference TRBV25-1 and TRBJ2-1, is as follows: EADIYQTPRYLVIGTGKKITLECSQTMGHDKMYWYQQDPGMELHLIHYSYGVNSTEKGDLSSESTVSRIRTEHFPLTLESARPSHTSQYLCASSESPNNEQFFGPGTRLTVL.

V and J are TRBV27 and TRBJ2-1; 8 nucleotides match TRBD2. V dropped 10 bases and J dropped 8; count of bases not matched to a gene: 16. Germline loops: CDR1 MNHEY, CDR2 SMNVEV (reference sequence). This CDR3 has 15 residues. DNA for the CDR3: TGTGCCACCCGAGGAGCCCGGGGGGGACCCCATGAGCAGTTCTTC. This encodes CATRGARGGPHEQFF.

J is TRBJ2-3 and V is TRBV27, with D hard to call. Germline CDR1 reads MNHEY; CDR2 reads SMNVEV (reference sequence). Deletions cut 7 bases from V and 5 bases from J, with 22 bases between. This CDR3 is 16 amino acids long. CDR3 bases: TGTGCCAGCACCCCCCCCAGTAGGGATAGTATAGATACGCAGTATTTT. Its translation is CASTPPSRDSIDTQYF.

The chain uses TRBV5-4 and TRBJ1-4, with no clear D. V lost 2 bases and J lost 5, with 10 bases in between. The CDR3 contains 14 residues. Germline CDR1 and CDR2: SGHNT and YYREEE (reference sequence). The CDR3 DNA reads TGTGCCAGCAGCTTATCGGACGCCAATGAAAAACTGTTTTTT. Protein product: CASSLSDANEKLFF.

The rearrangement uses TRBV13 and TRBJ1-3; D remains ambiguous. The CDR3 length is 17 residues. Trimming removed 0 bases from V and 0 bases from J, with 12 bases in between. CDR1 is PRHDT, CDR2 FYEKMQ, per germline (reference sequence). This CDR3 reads CASSLGPGLTSGNTIYF. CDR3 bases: TGTGCCAGCAGCTTAGGCCCCGGTCTGACCTCTGGAAACACCATATATTTT. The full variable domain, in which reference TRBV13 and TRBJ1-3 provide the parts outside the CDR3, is AAGVIQSPRHLIKEKRETATLKCYPIPRHDTVYWYQQGPGQDPQFLISFYEKMQSDKGSIPDRFSAQQFSDYHSELNMSSLELGDSALYFCASSLGPGLTSGNTIYFGEGSWLTVV.

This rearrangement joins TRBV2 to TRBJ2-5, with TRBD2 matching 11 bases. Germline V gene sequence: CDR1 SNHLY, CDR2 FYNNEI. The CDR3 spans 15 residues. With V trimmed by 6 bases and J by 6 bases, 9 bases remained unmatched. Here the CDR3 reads CASSKLAGVGKTQYF. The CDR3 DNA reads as TGTGCCAGCAGCAAACTAGCGGGAGTTGGAAAGACCCAGTACTTC.

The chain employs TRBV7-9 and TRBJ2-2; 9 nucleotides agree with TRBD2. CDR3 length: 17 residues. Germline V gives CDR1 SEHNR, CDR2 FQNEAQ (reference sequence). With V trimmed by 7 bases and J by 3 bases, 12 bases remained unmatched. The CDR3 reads CASTWSLSGGYTGELFF. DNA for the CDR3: TGTGCCAGCACTTGGAGCCTTAGCGGGGGTTACACCGGGGAGCTGTTTTTT.